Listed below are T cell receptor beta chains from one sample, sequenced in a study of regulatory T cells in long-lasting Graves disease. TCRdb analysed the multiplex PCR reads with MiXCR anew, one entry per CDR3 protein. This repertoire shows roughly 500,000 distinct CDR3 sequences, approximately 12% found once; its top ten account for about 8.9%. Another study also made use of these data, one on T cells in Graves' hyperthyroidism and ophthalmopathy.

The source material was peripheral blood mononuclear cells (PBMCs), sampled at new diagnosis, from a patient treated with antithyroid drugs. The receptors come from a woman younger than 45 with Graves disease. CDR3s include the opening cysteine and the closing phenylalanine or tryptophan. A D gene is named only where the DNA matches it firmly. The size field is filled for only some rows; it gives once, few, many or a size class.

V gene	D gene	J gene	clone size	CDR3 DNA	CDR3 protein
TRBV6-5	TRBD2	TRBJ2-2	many	TGTGCCAGCAGTTACCGGGCGGGAGGGAACCCCGGGGAGCTGTTTTTT	CASSYRAGGNPGELFF
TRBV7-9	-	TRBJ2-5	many	TGTGCCAGCAGGCAAACCCCGCAAGAGACCCAGTACTTC	CASRQTPQETQYF
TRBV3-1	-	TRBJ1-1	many	TGTGCCAGCAGCCAAGCCGGTAGCCCGAACACTGAAGCTTTCTTT	CASSQAGSPNTEAFF
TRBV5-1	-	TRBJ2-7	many	TGCGCCAGCAGCTTACAAGGGGCCTGGTCGTACGAGCAGTACTTC	CASSLQGAWSYEQYF
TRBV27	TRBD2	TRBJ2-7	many	TGTGCCAGCAGTGGGACTAGCGGTGCCTACGAGCAGTACTTC	CASSGTSGAYEQYF
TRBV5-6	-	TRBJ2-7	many	TGTGCCAGCAGCTCACAGGGAGGGGCCGAGCAGTACTTC	CASSSQGGAEQYF
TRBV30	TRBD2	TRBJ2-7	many	TGTGCCTGGAGAAGGAGCGGGAGCTCCTACGAGCAGTACTTC	CAWRRSGSSYEQYF
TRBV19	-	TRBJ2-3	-	TGTGCCAGTAGTATCGCTAGCACTACGCAGTATTTT	CASSIASTTQYF
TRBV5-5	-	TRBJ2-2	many	TGTGCCAGCAGCATCAGCGGGGAGCTGTTTTTT	CASSISGELFF
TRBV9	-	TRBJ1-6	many	TGTGCCAGCAGCCGGGACAATAATTCACCCCTCCACTTT	CASSRDNNSPLHF
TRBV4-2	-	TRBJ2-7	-	TGTGCCAGCAGCCAAGAGGTTTCCGGGGCCTACGAGCTGTACTTC	CASSQEVSGAYELYF
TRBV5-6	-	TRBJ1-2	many	TGTGCCAGCAGCTTGGTTGCCCGGTACTATGGCTACACCTTC	CASSLVARYYGYTF
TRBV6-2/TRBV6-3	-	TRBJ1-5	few	TGTGCCAGCAGTTATTTAGGGTATAGCAATCAGCCCCAGCATTTT	CASSYLGYSNQPQHF
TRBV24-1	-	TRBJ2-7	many	TGTGCCACCAGTGATGGGGGGACCCACGAGCAGTACTTC	CATSDGGTHEQYF
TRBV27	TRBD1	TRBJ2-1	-	TGTGCCAGCAGTAAGGCAGGGGGCTGGGGTGAGCAGTTCTTC	CASSKAGGWGEQFF
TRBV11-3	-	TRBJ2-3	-	TGTGCCAGCAGCTTGGGGGAGCCAGATACGCAGTATTTT	CASSLGEPDTQYF
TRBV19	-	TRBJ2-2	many	TGTGCCAGTAGTATAAACCCCGGGACACGTGTGTTTTTT	CASSINPGTRVFF
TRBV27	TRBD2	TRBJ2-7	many	TGTGCCAGCAGTTTATCGGTCGAGGGGAGTGGAGCGGGGAACTCCTACGAGCAGTACTTC	CASSLSVEGSGAGNSYEQYF
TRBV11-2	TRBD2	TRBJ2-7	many	TGTGCCAGCAGCTCGCTAGCGGGACTAACCTACGAGCAGTACTTC	CASSSLAGLTYEQYF
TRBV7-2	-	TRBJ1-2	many	TGTGCCAGCAGCGTTATGGATAACTATGGCTACACCTTC	CASSVMDNYGYTF
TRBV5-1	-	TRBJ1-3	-	TGCGCCAGCAGCAGAATGACAGGCTCTGGAAACACCATATATTTT	CASSRMTGSGNTIYF
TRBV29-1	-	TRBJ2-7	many	TGCAGCGTTGGGGTCAATGGCTACGAGCAGTACTTC	CSVGVNGYEQYF
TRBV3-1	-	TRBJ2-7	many	TGTGCCAGCAGCCAAGATAGGCGGTACGAGCAGTACTTC	CASSQDRRYEQYF
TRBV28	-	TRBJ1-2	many	TGTGCCAGCAGTTTGACCGGGGCCTACACCTTC	CASSLTGAYTF
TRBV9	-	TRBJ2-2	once	TGTGCCAGCAGCGTAGTATCTCTTAGGGGAGGCGTCACCGGGGAGCTGTTTTTT	CASSVVSLRGGVTGELFF
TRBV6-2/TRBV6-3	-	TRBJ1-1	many	TGTGCCAGCAACCCCACGCGGAACACTGAAGCTTTCTTT	CASNPTRNTEAFF
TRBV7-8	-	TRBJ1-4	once	TGTGCCAGCAGCTTAGGTCAGGGGAGGTGGGAAAAACTGTTTTTT	CASSLGQGRWEKLFF
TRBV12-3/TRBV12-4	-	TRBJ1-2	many	TGTGCCAGCAGCTTACGTATTGGGTATGGCTACACCTTC	CASSLRIGYGYTF
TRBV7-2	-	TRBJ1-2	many	TGTGCCAGCAGCTCTAAACGCGTCTATGGCTACACCTTC	CASSSKRVYGYTF
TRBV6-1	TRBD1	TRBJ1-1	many	TGTGCCAGCAGCCTCGGGACAGTCACTGAAGCTTTCTTT	CASSLGTVTEAFF
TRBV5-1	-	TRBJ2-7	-	TGCGCCAGCAGCGGCGATAGTGGCTACGAGCAGTACTTC	CASSGDSGYEQYF
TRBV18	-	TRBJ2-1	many	TGTGCCAGCTCACCATCCCGTACAGAGCAGTTCTTC	CASSPSRTEQFF
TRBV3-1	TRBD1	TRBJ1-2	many	TGTGCCAGCAGCCGTTCGGGACAGGGGGGCTATGGCTACACCTTC	CASSRSGQGGYGYTF
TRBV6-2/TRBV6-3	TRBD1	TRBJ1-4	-	TGTGCCAGCAGTTTCGCCGGGACAGCCTATGAAAAACTGTTTTTT	CASSFAGTAYEKLFF
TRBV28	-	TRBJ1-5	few	TGTGCCAGCTGTATAGGACAGATTCGCAATCAGCCCCAGCATTTT	CASCIGQIRNQPQHF
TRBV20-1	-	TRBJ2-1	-	TGCAGTGCTCGCCCAGCCGGGATCCGGGTCTCCTACAATGAGCAGTTCTTC	CSARPAGIRVSYNEQFF
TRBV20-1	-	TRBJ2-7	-	TGCAGTGCTTCTCTTCAGGGGGGGGCAGCGTACGAGCAGTACTTC	CSASLQGGAAYEQYF